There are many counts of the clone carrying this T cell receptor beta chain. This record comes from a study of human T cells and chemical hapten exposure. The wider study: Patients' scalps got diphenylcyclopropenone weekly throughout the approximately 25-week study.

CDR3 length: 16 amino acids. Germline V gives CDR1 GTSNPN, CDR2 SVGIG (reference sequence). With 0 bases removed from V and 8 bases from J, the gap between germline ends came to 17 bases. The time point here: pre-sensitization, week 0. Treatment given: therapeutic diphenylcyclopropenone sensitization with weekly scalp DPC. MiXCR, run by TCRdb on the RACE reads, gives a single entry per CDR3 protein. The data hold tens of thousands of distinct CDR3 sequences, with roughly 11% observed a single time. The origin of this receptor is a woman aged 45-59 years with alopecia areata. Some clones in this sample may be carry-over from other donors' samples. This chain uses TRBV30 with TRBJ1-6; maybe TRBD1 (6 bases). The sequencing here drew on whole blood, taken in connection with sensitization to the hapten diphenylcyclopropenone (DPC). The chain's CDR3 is CAWSVNWGPIDSPLHF. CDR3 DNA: TGTGCCTGGAGTGTAAACTGGGGGCCGATCGATTCACCCCTCCACTTT. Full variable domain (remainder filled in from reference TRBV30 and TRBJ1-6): SQTIHQWPATLVQPVGSPLSLECTVEGTSNPNLYWYRQAAGRGLQLLFYSVGIGQISSEVPQNLSASRPQDRQFILSSKKLLLSDSGFYLCAWSVNWGPIDSPLHFGNGTRLTVT.